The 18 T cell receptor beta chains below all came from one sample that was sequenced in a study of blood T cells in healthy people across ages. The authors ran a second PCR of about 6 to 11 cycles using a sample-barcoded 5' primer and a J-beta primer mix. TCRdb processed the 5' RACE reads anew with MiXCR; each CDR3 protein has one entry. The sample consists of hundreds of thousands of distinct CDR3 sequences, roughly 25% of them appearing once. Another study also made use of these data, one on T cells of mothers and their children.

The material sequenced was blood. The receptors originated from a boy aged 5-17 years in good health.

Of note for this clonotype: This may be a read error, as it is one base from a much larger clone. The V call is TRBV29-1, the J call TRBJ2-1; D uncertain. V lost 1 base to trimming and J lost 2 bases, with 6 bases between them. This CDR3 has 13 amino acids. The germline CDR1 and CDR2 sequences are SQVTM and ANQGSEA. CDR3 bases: TGCAGCGTTGAAGGCACGCCCTACAATGAGCAGTTCTTC. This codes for CSVEGTPYNEQFF.

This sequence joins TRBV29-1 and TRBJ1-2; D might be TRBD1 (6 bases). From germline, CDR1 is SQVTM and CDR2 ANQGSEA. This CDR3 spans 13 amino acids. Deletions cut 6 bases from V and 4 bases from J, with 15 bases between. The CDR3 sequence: CSVRRDTAYGYTF. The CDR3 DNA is TGCAGCGTGCGGCGGGACACGGCCTATGGCTACACCTTC.

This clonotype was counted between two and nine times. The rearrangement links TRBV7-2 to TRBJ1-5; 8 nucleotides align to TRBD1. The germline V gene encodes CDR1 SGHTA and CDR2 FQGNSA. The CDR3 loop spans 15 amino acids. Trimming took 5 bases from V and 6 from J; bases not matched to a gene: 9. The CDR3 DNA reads TGTGCCAGCAGCCCCCGGGACAGGTACTTTCAGCCCCAGCATTTT. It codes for CASSPRDRYFQPQHF.

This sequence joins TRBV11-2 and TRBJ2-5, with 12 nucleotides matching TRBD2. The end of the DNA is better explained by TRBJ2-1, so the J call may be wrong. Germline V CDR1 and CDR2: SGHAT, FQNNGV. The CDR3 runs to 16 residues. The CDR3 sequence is CASSLLAGGITNEQFF. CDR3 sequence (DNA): TGTGCCAGCAGCCTACTAGCGGGAGGTATTACCAATGAGCAGTTCTTC.

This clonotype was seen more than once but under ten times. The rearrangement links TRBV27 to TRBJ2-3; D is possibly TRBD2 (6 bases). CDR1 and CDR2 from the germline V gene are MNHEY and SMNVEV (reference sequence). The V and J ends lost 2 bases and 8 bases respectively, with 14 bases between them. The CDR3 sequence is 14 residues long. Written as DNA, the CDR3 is TGTGCCAGCAGTTTACCTGGAGGGTCCGGTACGCAGTATTTT. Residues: CASSLPGGSGTQYF.

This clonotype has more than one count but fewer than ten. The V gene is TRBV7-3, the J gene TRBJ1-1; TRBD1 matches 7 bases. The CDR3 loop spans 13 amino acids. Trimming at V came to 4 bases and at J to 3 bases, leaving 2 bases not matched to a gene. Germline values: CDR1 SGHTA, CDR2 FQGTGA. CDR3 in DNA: TGTGCCAGCAGCTCACAGGGGTACACTGAAGCTTTCTTT. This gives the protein CASSSQGYTEAFF.

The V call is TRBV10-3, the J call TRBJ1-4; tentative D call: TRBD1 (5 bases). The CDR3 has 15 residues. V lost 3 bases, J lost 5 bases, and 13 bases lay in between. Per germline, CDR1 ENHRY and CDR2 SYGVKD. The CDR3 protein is CAISDGTGGNEKLFF. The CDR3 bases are TGTGCCATCAGTGACGGGACGGGGGGGAATGAAAAACTGTTTTTT.

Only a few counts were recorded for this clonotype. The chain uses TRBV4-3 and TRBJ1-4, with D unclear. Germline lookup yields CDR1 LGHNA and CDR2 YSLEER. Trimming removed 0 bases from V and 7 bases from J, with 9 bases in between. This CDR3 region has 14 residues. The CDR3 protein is CASSQDFRGEKLFF. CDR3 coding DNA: TGCGCCAGCAGCCAAGATTTCCGGGGTGAAAAACTGTTTTTT.

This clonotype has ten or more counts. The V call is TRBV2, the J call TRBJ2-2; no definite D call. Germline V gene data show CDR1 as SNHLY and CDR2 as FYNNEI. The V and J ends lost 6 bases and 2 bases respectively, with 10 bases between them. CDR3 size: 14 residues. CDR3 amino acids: CASRRSTNTGELFF. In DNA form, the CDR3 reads TGTGCCAGCAGACGCAGCACTAACACCGGGGAGCTGTTTTTT.

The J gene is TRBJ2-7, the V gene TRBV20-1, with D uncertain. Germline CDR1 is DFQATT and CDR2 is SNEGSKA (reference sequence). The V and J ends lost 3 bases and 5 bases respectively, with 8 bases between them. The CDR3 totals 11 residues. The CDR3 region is CSASSPDEQYF. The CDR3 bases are TGCAGTGCTAGTAGCCCCGACGAGCAGTACTTC.

As DNA, the CDR3 is TGCAGCGTTGACCTTTGGGGGACGGAGCAGTTCTTC. Its protein is CSVDLWGTEQFF. This chain connects TRBV29-1 to TRBJ2-1; D may match TRBD1 or TRBD2 (5 bases each). The CDR3 covers 12 residues. V shed 3 bases and J shed 10 bases, with 13 bases lying between them. Germline V gives CDR1 SQVTM, CDR2 ANQGSEA.

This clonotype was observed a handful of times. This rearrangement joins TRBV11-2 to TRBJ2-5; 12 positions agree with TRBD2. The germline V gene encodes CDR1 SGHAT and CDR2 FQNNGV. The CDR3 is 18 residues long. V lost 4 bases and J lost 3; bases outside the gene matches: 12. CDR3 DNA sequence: TGTGCCAGCAGCTCCCTATTCCCTAGCGGGGGGGAGAAAGAGACCCAGTACTTC. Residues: CASSSLFPSGGEKETQYF.

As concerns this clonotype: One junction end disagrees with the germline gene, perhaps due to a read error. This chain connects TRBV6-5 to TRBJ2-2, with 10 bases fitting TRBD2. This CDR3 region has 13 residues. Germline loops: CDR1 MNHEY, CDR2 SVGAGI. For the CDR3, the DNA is TGTGCCGGCAGCGGGGGGGACACCGGGGAGCTGTTTTTT. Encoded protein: CAGSGGDTGELFF.

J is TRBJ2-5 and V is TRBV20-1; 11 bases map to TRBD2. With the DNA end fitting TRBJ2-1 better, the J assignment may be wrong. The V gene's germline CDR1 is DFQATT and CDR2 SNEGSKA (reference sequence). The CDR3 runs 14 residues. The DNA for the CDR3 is TGCAGTGCGCAAACTAGCGGGGGCCCCAATGAGCAGTTCTTC. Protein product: CSAQTSGGPNEQFF.

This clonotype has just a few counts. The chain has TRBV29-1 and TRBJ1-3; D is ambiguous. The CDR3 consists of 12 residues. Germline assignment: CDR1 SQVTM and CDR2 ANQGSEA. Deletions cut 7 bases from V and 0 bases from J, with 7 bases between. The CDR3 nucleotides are TGCAGCGCTAGGGACTCTGGAAACACCATATATTTT. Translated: CSARDSGNTIYF.

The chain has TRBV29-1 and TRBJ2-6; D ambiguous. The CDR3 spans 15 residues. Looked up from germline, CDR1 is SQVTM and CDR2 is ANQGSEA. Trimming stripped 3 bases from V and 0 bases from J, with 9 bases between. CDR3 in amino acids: CSVDLSSSGANVLTF. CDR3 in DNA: TGCAGCGTTGACCTCTCCAGCTCTGGGGCCAACGTCCTGACTTTC.

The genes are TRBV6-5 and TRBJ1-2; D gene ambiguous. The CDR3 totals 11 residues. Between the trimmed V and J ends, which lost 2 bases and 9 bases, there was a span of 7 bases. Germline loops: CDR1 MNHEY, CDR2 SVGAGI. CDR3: CASSYGNSYTF. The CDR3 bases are TGTGCCAGCAGTTACGGTAACAGCTACACCTTC.

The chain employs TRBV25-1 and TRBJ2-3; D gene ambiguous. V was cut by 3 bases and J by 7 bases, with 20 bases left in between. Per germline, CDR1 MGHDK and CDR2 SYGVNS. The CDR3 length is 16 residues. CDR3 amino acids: CASSDGWVRDQNTQYF. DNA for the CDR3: TGTGCCAGCAGTGATGGGTGGGTGAGAGACCAGAATACGCAGTATTTT.